This is a list of T cell receptor beta chains from one sample in a study of T cell repertoires in cytomegalovirus infection. From the reads, TCRdb called clonotypes with MiXCR, one entry per CDR3 protein. The data hold some 300,000 distinct CDR3 sequences, with around 9.6% observed a single time. The sample was PBMCs. These receptors all come from a human donor in good health (CMV status not recorded). Some clones in this sample may be carry-over from other donors' samples. Each CDR3 is given with its conserved first and last residue. Fields, in order: V gene, clone size, J gene, D gene, CDR3 protein, CDR3 DNA. The D gene is left open where the match is weak. The size of a clone is reported for some rows only, either as once, few or many, or as a class for expanded clones.

TRBV20-1	many	TRBJ2-1	TRBD2	CSARTLAASSYNEQFF	TGCAGTGCGCGGACACTAGCGGCGTCCTCCTACAATGAGCAGTTCTTC
TRBV20-1	few	TRBJ2-1	.	CSATRGFSYNEQFF	TGCAGTGCCACTCGGGGATTCTCCTACAATGAGCAGTTCTTC
TRBV7-9	many	TRBJ2-2	.	CASTPGPTGELFF	TGTGCCAGCACCCCGGGTCCAACCGGGGAGCTGTTTTTT
TRBV6-2/TRBV6-3	many	TRBJ1-1	TRBD1	CASTLTRGRSLNTEAFF	TGTGCCAGCACCTTGACCAGGGGGCGAAGTCTGAACACTGAAGCTTTCTTT
TRBV20-1	.	TRBJ2-2	TRBD2	CSARDPASGGADTGELFF	TGCAGTGCTAGAGATCCGGCTAGCGGGGGGGCCGACACCGGGGAGCTGTTTTTT
TRBV13	.	TRBJ2-1	.	CASTLGGYNEQFF	TGTGCCAGCACCCTTGGGGGGTACAATGAGCAGTTCTTC
TRBV29-1	few	TRBJ2-3	TRBD1	CSVESPKLMTGGAVDTQYF	TGCAGCGTTGAATCACCCAAACTAATGACAGGGGGCGCGGTAGATACGCAGTATTTT
TRBV28	many	TRBJ1-2	TRBD1	CATRIGGDYGYTF	TGTGCCACCAGAATAGGGGGCGACTATGGCTACACCTTC
TRBV7-2	few	TRBJ1-6	TRBD1	CASSSGGTQGAPLHF	TGTGCCAGCAGTTCAGGTGGCACCCAGGGGGCACCCCTCCACTTT
TRBV24-1	few	TRBJ1-1	.	CATSDPGGALGAFF	TGTGCCACCAGTGACCCCGGAGGGGCCCTTGGAGCTTTCTTT
TRBV14	many	TRBJ2-1	TRBD2	CASSPSGGLIEQFF	TGTGCCAGCAGTCCTAGCGGGGGCCTCATTGAGCAGTTCTTC
TRBV7-9	.	TRBJ1-4	.	CASSTSGALNEKLFF	TGTGCCAGCAGCACCTCAGGGGCCCTAAATGAAAAACTGTTTTTT
TRBV7-9	many	TRBJ2-3	.	CASSRSRGITDTQYF	TGTGCCAGCAGCAGATCCAGGGGTATCACAGATACGCAGTATTTT
TRBV7-8	many	TRBJ1-2	.	CASSSSLNSYGYTF	TGTGCCAGCAGCTCTTCCCTTAATTCCTATGGCTACACCTTC
TRBV29-1	.	TRBJ1-5	TRBD1	CSVGTGSNQPQHF	TGCAGCGTTGGGACAGGTAGCAATCAGCCCCAGCATTTT
TRBV28	many	TRBJ1-2	.	CASSLQARNYGYTF	TGTGCCAGCAGTTTACAGGCGCGTAACTATGGCTACACCTTC
TRBV6-2/TRBV6-3	many	TRBJ2-1	TRBD2	CASSYSKTSGGARSSYNEQFF	TGTGCCAGCAGTTACTCAAAGACTAGCGGGGGGGCCAGGAGCTCCTACAATGAGCAGTTCTTC
TRBV7-3	many	TRBJ1-2	TRBD1	CASSYQEGGDYTF	TGTGCCAGCAGCTACCAGGAAGGGGGCGACTACACCTTC
TRBV6-5	many	TRBJ2-7	TRBD1	CASSYGQGATYEQYF	TGTGCCAGCAGTTACGGGCAGGGGGCGACCTACGAGCAGTACTTC
TRBV7-9	.	TRBJ1-1	.	CASSPWRDTEAFF	TGTGCCAGCAGCCCTTGGCGGGACACTGAAGCTTTCTTT
TRBV9	once	TRBJ2-1	.	CASSIPSEGKQFF	TGTGCCAGCAGCATTCCTAGCGAGGGAAAGCAGTTCTTC
TRBV7-6	many	TRBJ2-1	TRBD2	CASSSAGGGFQTYNEQFF	TGTGCCAGCAGCTCGGCCGGGGGGGGTTTCCAAACCTACAATGAGCAGTTCTTC
TRBV7-2	many	TRBJ2-4	.	CASSIGGGVYSSKNIQYF	TGTGCCAGCAGCATCGGAGGTGGAGTTTATAGTTCCAAAAACATTCAGTACTTC
TRBV15	.	TRBJ2-2	TRBD2	CATSRDPGGGTGELFF	TGTGCCACCAGCAGAGATCCTGGCGGGGGGACCGGGGAGCTGTTTTTT
TRBV27	many	TRBJ2-7	TRBD1	CASKGGTGNDEQYF	TGTGCCAGCAAAGGAGGGACAGGGAACGACGAGCAGTACTTC
TRBV7-8	many	TRBJ1-2	TRBD1	CASSLKVGTGYGYTF	TGTGCCAGCAGCTTAAAAGTCGGGACAGGTTATGGCTACACCTTC
TRBV28	.	TRBJ1-1	.	CASSLGGVENTEAFF	TGTGCCAGCAGTTTAGGGGGCGTAGAGAACACTGAAGCTTTCTTT
TRBV28	many	TRBJ1-6	.	CASSLGGSYNSPLHF	TGTGCCAGCAGTTTGGGGGGAAGTTATAATTCACCCCTCCACTTT
TRBV6-6	few	TRBJ2-1	TRBD2	CASSYSASSGGNYNEQFF	TGTGCCAGCAGTTACTCCGCCTCTAGCGGGGGGAACTACAATGAGCAGTTCTTC
TRBV20-1	many	TRBJ2-2	TRBD2	CSAGGGAGELFF	TGCAGTGCGGGGGGGGGTGCCGGGGAGCTGTTTTTT
TRBV7-9	many	TRBJ2-2	.	CASRGRTLNTGELFF	TGTGCCAGCAGGGGCCGGACACTGAACACCGGGGAGCTGTTTTTT
TRBV20-1	many	TRBJ1-1	TRBD1	CSARPATGSNTEAFF	TGCAGTGCTAGACCCGCGACAGGGTCAAACACTGAAGCTTTCTTT
TRBV20-1	.	TRBJ2-7	.	CSAVSGYLSYEQYF	TGCAGTGCTGTTTCAGGTTACCTCTCCTACGAGCAGTACTTC
TRBV10-2	few	TRBJ2-1	TRBD2	CASRTAGADNEQFF	TGCGCCAGCAGGACAGCGGGAGCCGACAATGAGCAGTTCTTC
TRBV7-6	many	TRBJ1-1	.	CASGYTRAPTEAFF	TGTGCCAGCGGCTATACCAGGGCTCCCACTGAAGCTTTCTTT
TRBV28	few	TRBJ1-3	.	CASSLFREFSGNTIYF	TGTGCCAGCAGTTTATTCAGGGAATTCTCTGGAAACACCATATATTTT
TRBV11-3	many	TRBJ2-2	.	CASSHGTENTGELFF	TGTGCCAGCAGTCACGGGACGGAGAACACCGGGGAGCTGTTTTTT
TRBV7-9	many	TRBJ2-4	TRBD1	CASSFGDRGKSTKNIQYF	TGTGCCAGCAGCTTCGGGGACAGGGGTAAAAGTACCAAAAACATTCAGTACTTC
TRBV12-3/TRBV12-4	many	TRBJ1-2	.	CASSLADGRGYTF	TGTGCCAGCAGTTTAGCTGATGGACGCGGCTACACCTTC
TRBV7-9	once	TRBJ1-2	.	CASSSKPRGGYGYTF	TGTGCCAGCAGCTCGAAACCAAGGGGGGGCTATGGCTACACCTTC
TRBV7-9	many	TRBJ2-1	TRBD2	CASSVPSGGARNEQFF	TGTGCCAGCAGTGTTCCTAGCGGGGGGGCCAGAAATGAGCAGTTCTTC
TRBV29-1	many	TRBJ1-6	TRBD1	CSVQGPSDNSPLHF	TGCAGCGTACAGGGGCCTTCGGATAATTCACCCCTCCACTTT
TRBV5-1	.	TRBJ1-3	.	CASSFGQPGNTIYF	TGCGCCAGCAGCTTCGGGCAGCCAGGAAACACCATATATTTT
TRBV7-9	many	TRBJ1-2	TRBD1	CASSLVDRPNGYTF	TGTGCCAGCAGCTTAGTGGACAGGCCTAATGGCTACACCTTC
TRBV4-2	.	TRBJ1-4	.	CASSQMTAGGTNEKLFF	TGTGCCAGCAGCCAAATGACAGCCGGGGGAACTAATGAAAAACTGTTTTTT
TRBV20-1	.	TRBJ1-6	.	CSATENADGPLHF	TGCAGTGCTACCGAGAACGCGGATGGACCCCTCCACTTT
TRBV6-2/TRBV6-3	few	TRBJ2-7	.	CASSYIGPYEQYF	TGTGCCAGCAGTTACATCGGACCCTACGAGCAGTACTTC
TRBV7-2	many	TRBJ2-2	.	CASSRVRENTGELFF	TGTGCCAGCAGCAGAGTTAGGGAGAACACCGGGGAGCTGTTTTTT
TRBV27	many	TRBJ1-1	.	CASSYRRSTEAFF	TGTGCCAGCAGCTACAGGAGGAGTACTGAAGCTTTCTTT
TRBV20-1	many	TRBJ2-5	TRBD2	CSALLAGGETQYF	TGCAGTGCTCTCCTAGCGGGGGGGGAGACCCAGTACTTC
TRBV5-4	many	TRBJ2-1	TRBD2	CASRSGGDSYNEQFF	TGTGCCAGCAGGTCCGGGGGGGACTCCTACAATGAGCAGTTCTTC
TRBV24-1	many	TRBJ2-1	TRBD1	CATSGQGWNEQFF	TGTGCCACCAGTGGACAGGGTTGGAATGAGCAGTTCTTC
TRBV7-6	many	TRBJ1-5	TRBD1	CASSPQGTPNQPQHF	TGTGCCAGCAGCCCACAGGGGACTCCCAATCAGCCCCAGCATTTT
TRBV7-8	many	TRBJ1-4	.	CASSLTGALEKLFF	TGTGCCAGCAGCCTGACGGGGGCGCTTGAAAAACTGTTTTTT